The TCR beta chain under discussion was sequenced for a study of CXCR3-negative and CXCR3-positive naive CD8 T cells. Findings of the study overall: Comparably high diversity marked both naive subsets, whereas memory CD8+ cells had much lower diversity. Higher TRB CDR3 hydrophobicity marked CXCR3-positive naive cells relative to CXCR3-negative naive cells.

The authors gated naive CD8+ T cells as CD45RO-CCR7+CD27+CD95-. The study made its TRB cDNA libraries by 5' RACE, adding UMI labels. TCRdb reprocessed the 5' RACE reads and keeps a single row for each CDR3 protein, giving no DNA. The specimen's table records 120,000 or so distinct CDR3 sequences. Details on this clonotype: Its antigen is unidentified.

In germline, CDR1 is SGHRS, CDR2 YFSETQ. This CDR3 has 12 residues. Material: naive CXCR3+ CD8+ T cells from blood. Specified subset: CD45RO-CCR7+CD27+CD95- naive CD8+ T cells expressing CXCR3 (TNR3+). This TCR was sampled from a human donor in good health. Some clones in this sample may be carry-over from other donors' samples. This rearrangement joins TRBV5-1 to TRBJ1-1. The CDR3 loop is CASSTMDSEAFF.